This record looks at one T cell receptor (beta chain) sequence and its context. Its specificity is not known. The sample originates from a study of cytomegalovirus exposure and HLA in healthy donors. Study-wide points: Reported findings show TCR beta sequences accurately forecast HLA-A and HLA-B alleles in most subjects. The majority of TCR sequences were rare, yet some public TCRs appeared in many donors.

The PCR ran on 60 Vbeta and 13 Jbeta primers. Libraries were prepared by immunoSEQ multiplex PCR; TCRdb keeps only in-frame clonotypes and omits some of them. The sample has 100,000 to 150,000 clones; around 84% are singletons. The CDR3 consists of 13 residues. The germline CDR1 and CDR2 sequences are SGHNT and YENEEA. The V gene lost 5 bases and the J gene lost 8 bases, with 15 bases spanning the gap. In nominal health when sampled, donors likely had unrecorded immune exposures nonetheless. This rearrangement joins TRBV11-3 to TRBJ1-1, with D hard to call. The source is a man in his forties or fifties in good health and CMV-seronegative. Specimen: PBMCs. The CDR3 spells CASSKSTGSEAFF. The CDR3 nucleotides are TGTGCCAGCAGCAAATCCACCGGGAGCGAAGCTTTCTTT.